This T cell receptor beta chain was retrieved from a study of OX40 agonist ivuxolimab in advanced cancers. The study in broad terms: The costimulatory receptor OX40 (CD134) was targeted by ivuxolimab, a fully human IgG2 agonistic monoclonal antibody. The purpose of peripheral TCRbeta sequencing was to test whether ivuxolimab changed TCR sequence diversity and led to clonal T-cell expansion. Among the roughly 50 dose-escalation patients, approximately 20 had hepatocellular carcinoma, 15 or so melanoma, 9 renal cell carcinoma and 9 head and neck cancer. Patients were allowed to have had prior anti-PD-1, anti-PD-L1 or anti-CTLA-4 therapy, and approximately 40% of the dose-escalation patients had previously received checkpoint inhibitors. The monotherapy dose-escalation portion (N = 52 patients) of the phase I ivuxolimab trial is reported in the paper. Intravenous ivuxolimab was administered to patients every 2 weeks at six dose levels: 0.01, 0.1, 0.3, 1.5, 3 and 10 mg/kg. Partial responses occurred in three dose-escalation patients: two with cutaneous melanoma and one with hepatocellular carcinoma. In the dose-escalation cohort, 70% to 85% of patients were male, and the mean age was approximately 60 years with a range of about 20 to 80. Summary of the overall study and its limitations: The antigen specificity of the peripheral T cells that underwent clonal expansion was not determined. At doses of 0.1 to 3.0 mg/kg, clonal expansion of both CD4+ and CD8+ T cells in blood was seen between baseline and week 6. Low levels of normalized T-cell clonal expansion were also seen in some patients who did not respond. After ivuxolimab, expanded clones were on average more numerous among CD8+ T cells than among CD4+ T cells. In the 0.1-3.0 mg/kg groups, partial responders were among the patients with the lowest normalized peripheral clonal expansion, particularly in CD8+ T cells.

Patients with autoimmune disease history or receiving systemic immunosuppression were excluded from the trial. Peripheral blood for TCR sequencing was collected from all dose cohorts at baseline, on cycle 4 day 1, and on cycle 7 day 1. The samples were taken from a phase I, first-in-human, multicenter, open-label dose-escalation trial of ivuxolimab. Adults with locally advanced or metastatic head and neck squamous cell, hepatocellular, melanoma or renal cell carcinoma were enrolled in the trial. Before TCR sequencing, CD4+ T cells and CD8+ T cells from peripheral blood were sorted into separate populations. Inclusive of the bounding cysteine and phenylalanine, the CDR3 is 16 residues long. Just the 48-base CDR3 DNA is kept, in frame starting at base 1. For CDR1 and CDR2, the germline V gene lists SGHDN and FVKESK. V loses 1 base, J loses 5 bases, and the germline ends lie 16 bases apart. With regard to this clone: Its specific antigen is unknown. No qualities accompany the bases; no much larger clone lies one base away.

For sequencing of the TCRbeta CDR3 region, genomic DNA was extracted from the sorted cells. The immunoSEQ Assay was used for sequencing of TCRbeta CDR3 regions. In TCRdb, the immuneACCESS table is reduced to in-frame sequences with V and J assigned. These tables do not hold every clone; where another copy was compared, an unresolved V gene accounts for under half, and the others remain unexplained. This sample is represented by roughly 89,000 clones; around 84% of them were singletons. 5.5% to 7% of the sample lies in the top ten. The sequence was obtained from an adult with an advanced solid tumor such as melanoma, head and neck, liver or kidney cancer. The sequencing here drew on CD4+ or CD8+ T cells sorted from blood, taken in a trial of the OX40 agonist ivuxolimab. This sequence uses TRBV14 and TRBJ2-3, with TRBD2 as a weak D call on 5 bases. The nucleotides are TGTGCCAGCAGCCAAGTACGAGGACGGGATAGAGATACGCAGTATTTT. Its protein product is CASSQVRGRDRDTQYF.